There are many counts of the clone carrying this TCR beta chain. What it binds is unknown. This entry belongs to a study of spatial heterogeneity in lung cancer. General study findings and limits: Tumors with more nonsynonymous mutations had more expanded intratumoral alpha and beta TCRs.

TCRdb re-called the 5' RACE reads with MiXCR, one entry per CDR3 protein. The sample lists about 12,000 distinct CDR3 sequences, about 6.3% occurring once. The time point is: sample taken at primary tumor resection. Sequenced here: lung tumor tissue, sampled at surgery. The receptor was derived from a female donor with early-stage non-small cell lung cancer.

CDR3: CASRGFPIYSNQPQHF. The CDR3, as DNA: TGTGCCAGCAGAGGATTTCCAATTTATAGCAATCAGCCCCAGCATTTT. This rearrangement joins TRBV28 to TRBJ1-5; D gene uncertain. Looked up from germline, CDR1 is MDHEN and CDR2 is SYDVKM. The CDR3 has 16 amino acids. Trimming shortened V by 6 bases and J by 0 bases, and 15 bases separated the two germline ends.